This TCR beta chain appears in the sequencing data of a study of shared clonotypes between healthy human individuals. Libraries were prepared by immunoSEQ multiplex PCR; TCRdb keeps only in-frame clonotypes and omits some of them. The top ten hold about 0.11% of the sample, which has approximately 600,000 clones, roughly 96% seen once. The CDR3 sequence is 15 residues long. The germline V gene encodes CDR1 LNHDA and CDR2 SQIVND (reference sequence). V lost 0 bases and J lost 8, with 13 bases in between. Naive-designated CD8 cells lacked CD45RO, were positively enriched for CCR7, and omitted terminally differentiated effector memory CD45RA+ cells. Comments on this clone: Its antigen is undetermined.

General study findings and limits: Some naive CD4 clonotypes, roughly 4.7%, turned up in common across several donors. Sequencing of the sorted subsets was shown by rarefaction to be incomplete despite large depth. Non-shared clonotypes showed lower generation probabilities than clonotypes common to all four donors.

Sequencing was done on a sample of naive CD8+ T cells sorted from blood. The chain couples TRBV19 to TRBJ1-4; D perhaps matches TRBD1 (5 bases). The TCR originated in a woman younger than 45 in good health. Written as DNA, the CDR3 is TGTGCCAGTAGTATAGATCTAGGGGCCGGAGAAAAACTGTTTTTT. Translation gives CASSIDLGAGEKLFF.